The 20 T cell receptor beta chains below come from one sample, sequenced in a study of blood T cell repertoires in COVID-19. Method: immunoSEQ multiplex PCR; TCRdb's copy keeps in-frame clones and lacks some. The sample has 150,000 to 200,000 clones; roughly 81% are singletons. Material for sequencing was peripheral blood. The origin of the receptors is a middle-aged woman with COVID-19, enrolled during active disease.

J is TRBJ2-5 and V is TRBV2; perhaps TRBD2 as D (5 bases). This CDR3 comprises 14 residues. Trimming left V 4 bases short and J 4 bases short, with 13 bases between. The germline V gene has CDR1 SNHLY and CDR2 FYNNEI. The CDR3 DNA follows: TGTGCCAGCAGTGTCTACCGGGATCCAGAGACCCAGTACTTC. Protein: CASSVYRDPETQYF.

This chain uses TRBV6-1 with TRBJ2-2; D is unresolved. This CDR3 has 11 residues. Per germline, CDR1 MNHNS and CDR2 SASEGT. V lost 7 bases, J lost 2 bases, and 2 bases lay in between. Here the CDR3 reads CASINTGELFF. CDR3 coding DNA: TGTGCCAGCATAAACACCGGGGAGCTGTTTTTT.

This clone showed up just a few times. The V gene is TRBV25-1, the J gene TRBJ2-2; 8 bases match TRBD1. Germline CDR1 is MGHDK and CDR2 is SYGVNS. V dropped 8 bases and J dropped 4; count of bases not matched to a gene: 6. This CDR3 contains 14 residues. This CDR3 is CASLGQGGTGELFF. CDR3 nucleotide sequence: TGTGCCAGCCTCGGACAGGGTGGCACCGGGGAGCTGTTTTTT.

Sample share makes this clone medium-sized (0.01 to 0.1%). One junction end does not reproduce the germline sequence, and a read error may be involved. This chain uses TRBV7-7 with TRBJ2-5, with 7 bases lining up with TRBD2. The length of the CDR3 is 19 residues. Germline CDR1 SSHAT, CDR2 FNYEAQ (reference sequence). This CDR3 is CASSLHYSGGGPSQETQYF. The CDR3 bases are TGTGCTAGCAGCTTGCATTACTCGGGCGGGGGTCCATCCCAAGAGACCCAGTACTTC.

This clone was counted a single time. The V gene is TRBV11-3, the J gene TRBJ2-7; no firm D call. Per germline, CDR1 SGHNT and CDR2 YENEEA. The V end was cut by 3 bases, the J end by 3 bases, with 6 bases between. The CDR3 is made up of 12 amino acids. This CDR3 is CASSFIVYEQYV. In nucleotides, the CDR3 is TGTGCCAGCAGCTTTATAGTCTACGAGCAGTACGTC.

This sequence joins TRBV18 and TRBJ1-1; D is ambiguous. Between the trimmed V and J ends, which lost 3 bases and 0 bases, there was a span of 5 bases. The germline V gene has CDR1 KGHSH and CDR2 LQKENI. This CDR3 region has 13 residues. CDR3 in amino acids: CASSPSVNTEAFF. In DNA form, the CDR3 reads TGTGCCAGCTCACCTTCGGTGAACACTGAAGCTTTCTTT.

The chain carries TRBV5-6 and TRBJ2-1; TRBD2 might be the D (5 bases). Germline V CDR1 and CDR2: SGHDT, YYEEEE. V lost 0 bases and J lost 5, with 21 bases in between. The CDR3 runs to 18 residues. The CDR3 nucleotides are TGTGCCAGCAGCTTGGAGAGGACTGAAGGCCTCCTCAACAATGAGCAGTTCTTC. It translates to CASSLERTEGLLNNEQFF.

The chain employs TRBV12-3 or TRBV12-4 and TRBJ1-2, with D tentatively TRBD1 (6 bases). The CDR3 consists of 13 residues. V was clipped by 6 bases and J by 4 bases, with 12 bases between them. The CDR3 nucleotides read TGTGCCAGCAGACGACAGGTGGGCTATGGCTACACCTTC. Translated: CASRRQVGYGYTF.

V usage is TRBV6-4 and J usage is TRBJ2-3; D perhaps matches TRBD1 (6 bases). Trimming took off 0 bases at V and 4 bases at J, with 8 bases between the two ends. Looked up from germline, CDR1 is MRHNA and CDR2 is SNTAGT. CDR3 length: 14 amino acids. The CDR3 is CASSDSGGADTQYF. Written as DNA, the CDR3 is TGTGCCAGCAGTGACTCAGGGGGTGCAGATACGCAGTATTTT.

The gene calls are TRBV2 and TRBJ1-2, with D tentatively TRBD1 (5 bases). The germline V and J ends were trimmed by 6 bases and 5 bases, with 25 bases remaining between them. The CDR3 is made up of 17 amino acids. The germline V gene has CDR1 SNHLY and CDR2 FYNNEI. In DNA, the CDR3 is TGTGCCAGCAGCGGCCTCGAAAGGACAACCGTCCCTTATGGCTACACCTTC. Protein product: CASSGLERTTVPYGYTF.

This chain joins TRBV19 and TRBJ1-3; D gene uncertain. Between the trimmed V and J ends, which lost 5 bases and 1 base, there was a span of 18 bases. The CDR3 is 17 amino acids. Germline V gene data show CDR1 as LNHDA and CDR2 as SQIVND (reference sequence). The DNA for the CDR3 is TGTGCCAGTAGTCCCCGATGGCCAGATACATCTGGAAACACCATATATTTT. Protein: CASSPRWPDTSGNTIYF.

V usage is TRBV6-1 and J usage is TRBJ2-1, with 11 bases matching TRBD2. The CDR3 totals 16 residues. Germline CDR1 is MNHNS and CDR2 is SASEGT. The V segment lost 2 bases and the J segment 3 bases; nucleotides outside the gene matches: 3. CDR3 region: CASSERLAGFYNEQFF. The CDR3 bases are TGTGCCAGCAGTGAAAGACTAGCGGGGTTCTACAATGAGCAGTTCTTC.

This clone was seen a single time. The chain uses TRBV7-9 and TRBJ2-2, with D possibly matching TRBD1 (6 bases). Trimming removed 5 bases at V and 7 bases at J, with 17 bases between. This CDR3 spans 15 amino acids. Germline V lookup: CDR1 SEHNR, CDR2 FQNEAQ (reference sequence). The CDR3, as DNA: TGTGCCAGCAGCCCTCCACGACCAGGGGTCGGGGAGCTGTTTTTT. Translated: CASSPPRPGVGELFF.

J is TRBJ1-1 and V is TRBV5-1, with D maybe TRBD1 (6 bases). This CDR3 is 14 amino acids long. Germline CDR1 reads SGHRS; CDR2 reads YFSETQ. The ends were cut back, 1 base at V and 10 bases at J, with 17 bases in the middle. In DNA form, the CDR3 reads TGCGCCAGCAGCTTGCGACAGGATAGGGGAGTAGCTTTCTTT. It is translated as CASSLRQDRGVAFF.

This clone was detected a few times. The chain recombines TRBV7-8 with TRBJ2-7, with D possibly matching TRBD2 (5 bases). The CDR3 length is 14 residues. V lost 3 bases, J lost 3 bases, and 12 bases lay in between. Germline assignment: CDR1 SGHVS and CDR2 FQNEAQ. The CDR3 sequence: CASSLVAPDYEQYV. CDR3 sequence (DNA): TGTGCCAGCAGCTTGGTAGCGCCGGACTACGAGCAGTACGTC.

The V call is TRBV5-4, the J call TRBJ1-2; 8 nucleotides match TRBD1. Trimming at V came to 1 base and at J to 6 bases, leaving 5 bases not matched to a gene. The CDR3 sequence is 14 residues long. Germline V gives CDR1 SGHNT, CDR2 YYREEE (reference sequence). The CDR3 region is CASSLSGGGDGYTF. In nucleotides, the CDR3 is TGTGCCAGCAGCTTGTCAGGGGGCGGGGATGGCTACACCTTC.

This rearrangement joins TRBV6-4 to TRBJ1-5, with D possibly being TRBD1 (5 bases). CDR1 is MRHNA and CDR2 is SNTAGT in the germline V gene. V shed 6 bases and J shed 5 bases, with 11 bases lying between them. CDR3 length: 13 amino acids. In DNA, the CDR3 is TGTGCCAGCAGCGCAGGGCCCTATCAGCCCCAGCATTTT. Encoded protein: CASSAGPYQPQHF.

The genes are TRBV5-6 and TRBJ1-6; 7 bases map to TRBD1. The germline gives CDR1 SGHDT, CDR2 YYEEEE. The CDR3 extends over 14 amino acids. The V segment lost 2 bases and the J segment 7 bases; nucleotides outside the gene matches: 3. The CDR3 DNA reads TGTGCCAGCAGCTTCGGGACAGTCAATTCACCCCTCCACTTT. This sequence encodes CASSFGTVNSPLHF.

The rearrangement joins TRBV2 to TRBJ1-5; weak D call: TRBD1 (6 bases). V was shortened by 6 bases and J by 0 bases, with 12 bases between the two germline ends. This CDR3 region has 15 residues. The germline CDR1 and CDR2 sequences are SNHLY and FYNNEI. CDR3 sequence (DNA): TGTGCCAGCAGACGGACAGAGTATAGCAATCAGCCCCAGCATTTT. Amino acid sequence: CASRRTEYSNQPQHF. Using reference TRBV2 and TRBJ1-5 for the parts outside the CDR3, the full variable domain is EPEVTQTPSHQVTQMGQEVILRCVPISNHLYFYWYRQILGQKVEFLVSFYNNEISEKSEIFDDQFSVERPDGSNFTLKIRSTKLEDSAMYFCASRRTEYSNQPQHFGDGTRLSIL.

The chain carries TRBV14 and TRBJ1-2; a weak D match, TRBD1 (5 bases). V lost 1 base and J 4 bases, leaving 13 bases between the germline ends. The CDR3 is 15 amino acids. Germline V gives CDR1 SGHDN, CDR2 FVKESK. The CDR3 DNA follows: TGTGCCAGCAGCCAAGGGACCGCGGGGGGCTATGGCTACACCTTC. This codes for CASSQGTAGGYGYTF. Filled out from reference TRBV14 and TRBJ1-2, the complete variable domain reads EAGVTQFPSHSVIEKGQTVTLRCDPISGHDNLYWYRRVMGKEIKFLLHFVKESKQDESGMPNNRFLAERTGGTYSTLKVQPAELEDSGVYFCASSQGTAGGYGYTFGSGTRLTVV.